What follows are 19 T cell receptor beta chains derived from one specimen sequenced in a study of T cell repertoires in cytomegalovirus infection. From the reads, TCRdb called clonotypes with MiXCR, one entry per CDR3 protein. The sample lists 290,000 or so distinct CDR3 sequences, 9.6% occurring once. The sequenced material came from PBMCs. The receptor source for this set is a human donor in good health (CMV status not recorded). Some clones in this sample may be carry-over from other donors' samples.

This chain links TRBV3-1 with TRBJ2-3; D is unresolved. The CDR3 has 16 amino acids. Per germline, CDR1 LGHDT and CDR2 YNNKEL (reference sequence). Trimming removed 0 bases at V and 0 bases at J, with 10 bases between. In DNA, the CDR3 is TGTGCCAGCAGCCAAGAACACCAGACAAGCACAGATACGCAGTATTTT. It specifies CASSQEHQTSTDTQYF.

There are many counts of this clonotype. A junction end diverges from the germline sequence, so it may reflect a read error. The chain joins TRBV7-7 to TRBJ2-2; unclear D gene. The CDR3 extends over 13 amino acids. Germline V gene sequence: CDR1 SSHAT, CDR2 FNYEAQ (reference sequence). This CDR3 is CASSRDLTGELFF. DNA for the CDR3: TGTGCTAGCAGCCGTGATTTAACCGGGGAGCTGTTTTTT. The complete variable domain, with remaining parts taken from reference TRBV7-7 and TRBJ2-2, reads GAGVSQSPRYKVTKRGQDVTLRCDPISSHATLYWYQQALGQGPEFLTYFNYEAQPDKSGLPSDRFSAERPEGSISTLTIQRTEQRDSAMYRCASSRDLTGELFFGEGSRLTVL.

Only a few counts were recorded for this clonotype. The rearrangement joins TRBV19 to TRBJ1-5, with D maybe TRBD1 (6 bases). CDR3 length: 16 amino acids. Germline V CDR1 and CDR2: LNHDA, SQIVND (reference sequence). The V gene lost 3 bases and the J gene lost 3 bases, with 15 bases spanning the gap. CDR3 in amino acids: CASSMGGGIDNQPQHF. The CDR3 bases are TGTGCCAGTAGTATGGGAGGGGGAATCGACAATCAGCCCCAGCATTTT. The complete variable domain, with remaining parts taken from reference TRBV19 and TRBJ1-5, reads DGGITQSPKYLFRKEGQNVTLSCEQNLNHDAMYWYRQDPGQGLRLIYYSQIVNDFQKGDIAEGYSVSREKKESFPLTVTSAQKNPTAFYLCASSMGGGIDNQPQHFGDGTRLSIL.

This chain connects TRBV20-1 to TRBJ2-7, with 8 bases aligning to TRBD1. The CDR3 runs to 13 residues. Germline assignment: CDR1 DFQATT and CDR2 SNEGSKA (reference sequence). Losses at the gene ends were 7 bases for V and 1 base for J; bases not matched to a gene: 6. Written as DNA, the CDR3 is TGCAGTGTCCCAGGGGGCGATTCCTACGAGCAGTACTTC. Its protein product is CSVPGGDSYEQYF.

In its sample, this clonotype was seen many times. CDR3 in amino acids: CANLMTRWRNTGELFF. The CDR3 DNA is TGTGCCAACTTAATGACCCGATGGAGGAACACCGGGGAGCTGTTTTTT. J is TRBJ2-2 and V is TRBV6-4, with D unclear. The CDR3 runs 16 residues. Trimming left V 10 bases short and J 1 base short, with 19 bases between. Germline V gives CDR1 MRHNA, CDR2 SNTAGT.

This clonotype was picked up many times. This sequence joins TRBV6-1 and TRBJ1-6; D uncertain. Trimming cost V 8 bases and J 5 bases, with 7 bases left between them. This CDR3 is 12 amino acids long. Germline values: CDR1 MNHNS, CDR2 SASEGT. The CDR3 loop is CASGEDNSPLHF. CDR3 nucleotide sequence: TGTGCCAGCGGGGAGGATAATTCACCCCTCCACTTT.

This clonotype was counted between two and nine times. The chain combines TRBV5-5 with TRBJ1-1, with 7 bases fitting TRBD1. From germline, CDR1 is SGHKS and CDR2 YYEKEE (reference sequence). V was pared by 4 bases and J by 6 bases, with 12 bases of the junction left unmatched. The CDR3 spans 15 residues. In DNA form, the CDR3 reads TGTGCCAGCAGCCCCAGGAAGGGAGGGGGCCCTGAAGCTTTCTTT. Protein product: CASSPRKGGGPEAFF.

This clonotype was counted ten times or more. This chain uses TRBV6-2 or TRBV6-3 with TRBJ1-2, with D perhaps TRBD1 (6 bases). Trimming shortened V by 6 bases and J by 9 bases, and 14 bases separated the two germline ends. The CDR3 contains 12 residues. Looked up from germline, CDR1 is MNHEY and CDR2 is SVGEGT. The CDR3 sequence is CASRPDTGSYTF. The CDR3 DNA is TGTGCCAGCAGGCCCGATACAGGGAGCTACACCTTC.

In its sample, this clonotype was seen many times. This sequence joins TRBV7-2 and TRBJ1-1, with no clear D. The V end was cut by 1 base, the J end by 3 bases, with 6 bases between. Looked up from germline, CDR1 is SGHTA and CDR2 is FQGNSA. This CDR3 has 13 residues. In nucleotides, the CDR3 is TGTGCCAGCAGCTTAGGTTCCGACACTGAAGCTTTCTTT. It specifies CASSLGSDTEAFF.

Of note for this clonotype: A much larger clone is a single base away; this may be a read error. The chain has TRBV6-2 or TRBV6-3 and TRBJ2-7, with 7 bases lining up with TRBD2. Germline values: CDR1 MNHEY, CDR2 SVGEGT. The length of the CDR3 is 14 residues. CDR3 nucleotides: TGTGCCAGCTGTTACTCAGGTAGCGGGTATGAGCAGTACTTC. It encodes CASCYSGSGYEQYF.

This clonotype was seen a handful of times. The rearrangement joins TRBV29-1 to TRBJ2-5; D is perhaps TRBD2 (6 bases). This CDR3 has 13 residues. Germline assignment: CDR1 SQVTM and CDR2 ANQGSEA. The V and J ends lost 4 bases and 5 bases respectively, with 14 bases between them. CDR3 sequence: CSVASVPTETQYF. The CDR3 DNA follows: TGCAGCGTTGCTAGCGTTCCGACGGAGACCCAGTACTTC.

This clonotype occurred many times. V usage is TRBV6-1 and J usage is TRBJ1-1; 7 nucleotides match TRBD1. CDR1 and CDR2 (germline): MNHNS, SASEGT. The ends lost 5 bases at V and 1 base at J; junction bases unmatched: 10. This CDR3 region has 16 residues. The CDR3 loop reads CASSPKPGTANTEAFF. CDR3 coding DNA: TGTGCCAGCAGTCCCAAACCCGGGACAGCGAACACTGAAGCTTTCTTT.

There are a few counts of this clonotype. The genes are TRBV3-1 and TRBJ1-2; unclear D gene. V was trimmed by 0 bases and J by 3 bases, leaving 11 bases between them. The CDR3 length is 15 residues. CDR1 is LGHDT, CDR2 YNNKEL, per germline (reference sequence). DNA of the CDR3: TGTGCCAGCAGCCAAGACTACCGGTGGCACTATGGCTACACCTTC. Translated: CASSQDYRWHYGYTF.

In this sample, this clonotype turned up a few times. The CDR3 DNA follows: TGCAGTGCGGAAGAGGGGGCGCCGAACACTGAAGCTTTCTTT. Translated, it gives CSAEEGAPNTEAFF. The rearrangement joins TRBV20-1 to TRBJ1-1; 7 bases map to TRBD1. The CDR3 has 14 amino acids. Per the germline V gene, CDR1 is DFQATT and CDR2 is SNEGSKA (reference sequence). The V and J ends lost 6 bases and 1 base, in that order; junction bases with no gene match: 8.

This clonotype was observed at least ten times. The chain recombines TRBV7-2 with TRBJ2-3; D tentatively fits TRBD1 or TRBD2 (5 bases each). This CDR3 has 17 residues. The ends were cut back, 5 bases at V and 0 bases at J, with 18 bases in the middle. Germline CDR1 is SGHTA and CDR2 is FQGNSA. The CDR3 loop is CASSPRGPGTSTDTQYF. DNA of the CDR3: TGTGCCAGCAGCCCAAGAGGTCCGGGGACCAGCACAGATACGCAGTATTTT.

This clonotype has a count of ten or more. The rearrangement uses TRBV20-1 and TRBJ1-1; D ambiguous. This CDR3 contains 15 residues. Per the germline V gene, CDR1 is DFQATT and CDR2 is SNEGSKA (reference sequence). V dropped 1 base and J dropped 0 bases, with 12 bases sitting between them. CDR3 loop: CSARAGDGVNTEAFF. In DNA form, the CDR3 reads TGCAGTGCTAGAGCGGGAGATGGGGTGAACACTGAAGCTTTCTTT.

This clonotype occurred many times. V gene TRBV18 combines with J gene TRBJ2-2; 7 bases are a match to TRBD1. The germline gives CDR1 KGHSH, CDR2 LQKENI. This CDR3 spans 18 amino acids. Losses at the gene ends were 3 bases for V and 4 bases for J; bases not matched to a gene: 14. CDR3 DNA sequence: TGTGCCAGCTCACCGACCCGCGACAGGGTAGTAAGCACCGGGGAGCTGTTTTTT. Protein: CASSPTRDRVVSTGELFF. The whole variable domain, remainder taken from reference TRBV18 and TRBJ2-2, is NAGVMQNPRHLVRRRGQEARLRCSPMKGHSHVYWYRQLPEEGLKFMVYLQKENIIDESGMPKERFSAEFPKEGPSILRIQQVVRGDSAAYFCASSPTRDRVVSTGELFFGEGSRLTVL.

The chain carries TRBV6-2 or TRBV6-3 and TRBJ1-1, with TRBD1 identical over 8 bases. Trimming removed 8 bases from V and 3 bases from J; junction bases left unmatched: 5. The germline gives CDR1 MNHEY, CDR2 SVGEGT. The CDR3 has 13 residues. The CDR3 loop reads CASLLTGDTEAFF. CDR3 DNA: TGTGCCAGCCTACTGACAGGGGACACTGAAGCTTTCTTT.

This clonotype occurred many times. Mismatch with germline at one junction end may stem from a read error. The chain employs TRBV5-1 and TRBJ1-6, with D perhaps TRBD1 (6 bases). In germline, CDR1 is SGHRS, CDR2 YFSETQ. This CDR3 comprises 15 residues. The CDR3 sequence is CASSQTPRGGSPLHF. CDR3 nucleotides: TGCGCCAGCAGCCAAACCCCGAGAGGGGGGTCACCTCTCCACTTT.